This T cell receptor (beta chain) was profiled in a study of blood T cell repertoires in COVID-19. Study as a whole: Material from acute and convalescent COVID-19 was sourced from the United States, Italy and Spain. Sample material is recorded as cDNA or gDNA derived from T cells, B-cell-depleted T cells, or PBMCs.

There are 16 residues in the CDR3. V lost 5 bases to trimming and J lost 2 bases; unmatched junction nucleotides: 10. Germline lookup yields CDR1 KGHDR and CDR2 SFDVKD. As handled by the study authors: Cell counts per sample came from amplifying reference gene primers. Clones were sequenced by immunoSEQ multiplex PCR, and TCRdb holds only the in-frame ones, with some missing. V and J calls plus clone size are reproduced from that table; the DNA served to infer D and trimming. The repertoire holds about 130,000 clones, under 85% seen once, with 9% to 15% in the top ten. This clone appeared once. The sequence derives from a woman in her sixties with acute or convalescent COVID-19. Source material: peripheral blood. The genes are TRBV24-1 and TRBJ2-5, with 7 bases lining up with TRBD1. CDR3 DNA: TGTGCCACCAGTGGGTCCGGGACAGATTTTCAAGAGACCCAGTACTTC. It yields the protein CATSGSGTDFQETQYF.